Below are 14 T cell receptor beta chains sequenced from a single sample in a study of T-cell reconstitution after alpha-beta-depleted transplantation in children. As it was prepared, the TCRbeta library received unique molecular identifiers. TCRdb reprocessed the PCR reads with MiXCR, giving one entry per CDR3 protein. The repertoire holds hundreds of thousands of distinct CDR3 sequences, roughly 15% seen once, with about 1.1% in the top ten. Source: PBMCs from the stem cell graft donor, taken from the stem cell graft. All receptors come from a human donor who donated a stem cell graft to a child with acute myeloid leukemia.

The CDR3: CASSLIWGQPQHF. As DNA, the CDR3 is TGCGCCAGCAGCTTGATATGGGGTCAGCCCCAGCATTTT. V usage is TRBV5-1 and J usage is TRBJ1-5; D ambiguous. Trimming left V 1 base short and J 6 bases short, with 8 bases between. Germline lookup yields CDR1 SGHRS and CDR2 YFSETQ. The CDR3 has 13 residues. The entire variable domain, with the rest obtained from reference TRBV5-1 and TRBJ1-5, is as follows: KAGVTQTPRYLIKTRGQQVTLSCSPISGHRSVSWYQQTPGQGLQFLFEYFSETQRNKGNFPGRFSGRQFSNSRSEMNVSTLELGDSALYLCASSLIWGQPQHFGDGTRLSIL.

The DNA for the CDR3 is TGTGCCAGCAGCATCGGGGGGGCCGGGGGAGATACGCAGTATTTT. It codes for CASSIGGAGGDTQYF. V gene TRBV7-2 combines with J gene TRBJ2-3; 8 nucleotides match TRBD2. The CDR3 has 15 amino acids. Trimming at V came to 5 bases and at J to 5 bases, leaving 9 bases not matched to a gene. The germline CDR1 and CDR2 sequences are SGHTA and FQGNSA. The full variable domain, rest sourced from reference TRBV7-2 and TRBJ2-3, is GAGVSQSPSNKVTEKGKDVELRCDPISGHTALYWYRQSLGQGLEFLIYFQGNSAPDKSGLPSDRFSAERTGGSVSTLTIQRTQQEDSAVYLCASSIGGAGGDTQYFGPGTRLTVL.

This clonotype was picked up many times. The chain couples TRBV29-1 to TRBJ2-2, with a tentative D call TRBD1 (5 bases). The germline V gene has CDR1 SQVTM and CDR2 ANQGSEA. This CDR3 spans 13 amino acids. The CDR3 DNA follows: TGCAGTATTGCGTGGGGCAACGGAGGGGAGCTGTTTTTT. Residues: CSIAWGNGGELFF.

The J gene is TRBJ1-5, the V gene TRBV10-3; the D is unclear. Trimming removed 0 bases from V and 0 bases from J, with 9 bases in between. The CDR3 sequence is 16 residues long. CDR1 is ENHRY, CDR2 SYGVKD, per germline. CDR3 nucleotides: TGTGCCATCAGTGAGTCCGGAGGGTATAGCAATCAGCCCCAGCATTTT. Amino acid sequence: CAISESGGYSNQPQHF.

This clonotype showed up many times. In DNA form, the CDR3 reads TGCAGTGCTCCGCGGGGTGACGGCTATGGCTACACCTTC. Its translation: CSAPRGDGYGYTF. The chain combines TRBV20-1 with TRBJ1-2; no firm D call. Trimming took off 5 bases at V and 4 bases at J, with 14 bases between the two ends. Germline values: CDR1 DFQATT, CDR2 SNEGSKA (reference sequence). This CDR3 region has 13 residues.

In this sample, this clonotype turned up many times. The chain links TRBV20-1 to TRBJ1-6; 9 nucleotides agree with TRBD1. This CDR3 contains 16 residues. V shed 3 bases and J 0 bases; nucleotides not matched to a gene: 3. Germline CDR1 and CDR2: DFQATT and SNEGSKA (reference sequence). The CDR3 bases are TGCAGTGCTAGGGAGACAGGGGGCTCCTATAATTCACCCCTCCACTTT. It codes for CSARETGGSYNSPLHF.

This clonotype occurred many times. The gene calls are TRBV6-5 and TRBJ1-1; no clear D gene. Trimming shortened V by 2 bases and J by 1 base, and 8 bases separated the two germline ends. The CDR3 extends over 14 amino acids. Germline V CDR1 and CDR2: MNHEY, SVGAGI. The CDR3 reads CASSYETPNTEAFF. In DNA, the CDR3 is TGTGCCAGCAGTTACGAGACACCGAACACTGAAGCTTTCTTT.

This clonotype came up a few times. The gene calls are TRBV10-3 and TRBJ1-5, with D tentatively TRBD1 (6 bases). The germline V gene encodes CDR1 ENHRY and CDR2 SYGVKD. V was clipped by 2 bases and J by 3 bases, with 11 bases between them. The CDR3 totals 15 residues. The CDR3 sequence: CAISEGQRINQPQHF. CDR3 DNA: TGTGCCATCAGTGAGGGACAGCGAATCAATCAGCCCCAGCATTTT.

The rearrangement links TRBV7-2 to TRBJ2-1; D is unresolved. The CDR3 covers 14 residues. The germline V and J ends were trimmed by 1 base and 6 bases, with 10 bases remaining between them. Per germline, CDR1 SGHTA and CDR2 FQGNSA. CDR3 loop: CASSLGVNINEQFF. The CDR3 region has the DNA TGTGCCAGCAGCTTAGGAGTAAACATCAATGAGCAGTTCTTC. Using reference TRBV7-2 and TRBJ2-1 for the parts outside the CDR3, the full variable domain is GAGVSQSPSNKVTEKGKDVELRCDPISGHTALYWYRQSLGQGLEFLIYFQGNSAPDKSGLPSDRFSAERTGGSVSTLTIQRTQQEDSAVYLCASSLGVNINEQFFGPGTRLTVL.

Ten or more counts support this clonotype. V is TRBV20-1 and J is TRBJ2-3; D is unresolved. Germline CDR1 reads DFQATT; CDR2 reads SNEGSKA (reference sequence). Trimming removed 1 base from V and 2 bases from J, with 16 bases in between. This CDR3 contains 16 residues. CDR3 region: CSARGATLKVTDTQYF. The CDR3 DNA follows: TGCAGTGCTAGAGGGGCGACTCTTAAAGTCACAGATACGCAGTATTTT.

Worth noting for this clonotype: This may arise from a read error, as a much more abundant clone is one base away. The V gene is TRBV14, the J gene TRBJ1-1, with a weak D call TRBD1 (6 bases). Germline CDR1 and CDR2: SGHDN and FVKESK. Trimming removed 5 bases at V and 1 base at J, with 11 bases between. The CDR3 contains 14 residues. This CDR3 is CASSSATGNTEAFF. In nucleotides, the CDR3 is TGTGCCAGCAGCTCCGCGACAGGGAACACTGAAGCTTTCTTT.

In this sample, this clonotype turned up a few times. The V call is TRBV7-9, the J call TRBJ2-1; D might be TRBD1 (5 bases). The ends were cut back, 5 bases at V and 16 bases at J, with 18 bases in the middle. Germline CDR1 SEHNR, CDR2 FQNEAQ (reference sequence). The CDR3 spans 12 residues. The DNA for the CDR3 is TGTGCCAGCAGCCCGGACACCCAAAAAGTCTTCTTC. Translating it yields CASSPDTQKVFF.

Concerning this clonotype itself: A clone one base away is much larger, so this may be a read error. This chain links TRBV4-3 with TRBJ2-7; the D gene is possibly TRBD1 (5 bases). The V and J ends lost 4 bases and 0 bases respectively, with 13 bases between them. CDR1 is LGHNA and CDR2 is YSLEER in the germline V gene. This CDR3 comprises 15 residues. The CDR3 nucleotides read TGCGCCAGCAGCCGGGCAGGGTCAATCTCCTACGAGCAGTACTTC. It encodes CASSRAGSISYEQYF.

This clonotype appeared a few times. The chain recombines TRBV13 with TRBJ2-4; no firm D call. Trimming removed 8 bases at V and 0 bases at J, with 11 bases between. The germline V gene has CDR1 PRHDT and CDR2 FYEKMQ (reference sequence). CDR3 length: 14 amino acids. CDR3 sequence: CASGEAQAKNIQYF. The CDR3 DNA sequence: TGTGCCAGCGGCGAGGCACAAGCCAAAAACATTCAGTACTTC.